This T cell receptor beta chain was sequenced during a study of blood T cell repertoires in COVID-19. At the level of the study: Italy, Spain and the United States were the sources of the convalescent and acute COVID-19 samples.

This clone was seen just once. Generated by immunoSEQ multiplex PCR, the TCRdb table keeps only in-frame clones and is missing some. The data contain about 220,000 clones, 65% to 90% of them singletons. V was clipped by 3 bases and J by 3 bases, with 13 bases between them. The CDR3 length is 14 residues. Germline CDR1 is SGHRS and CDR2 is YFSETQ. In Seattle, patients joined the study during active infection and were tracked longitudinally. What was sequenced was peripheral blood. The genes are TRBV5-1 and TRBJ2-7, with D possibly TRBD2 on 5 matching bases. The sequence came from a woman between 65 and 79 years old with COVID-19, enrolled during active disease. DNA for the CDR3: TGCGCCAGCAGCTCATACGGGGAGCGCTACGAGCAGTACTTC. This codes for CASSSYGERYEQYF.